These T cell receptor beta chains were read from a single sample in a study of identical twins. MiXCR, run by TCRdb on the 5' RACE reads, gives a single entry per CDR3 protein. The sample includes around 1.7 million distinct CDR3 sequences, 25% to 35% of them seen just once. Specimen: cord blood. These receptor sequences come from a newborn girl in good health. Both conserved end residues are part of each CDR3. A D gene is named only where the DNA matches it firmly.

>TRBV28|16|-|TRBJ1-4
CASSLHRELTNEKLFF
>TRBV25-1|16|TRBD1|TRBJ1-5
CASRHRGGGSNQPQHF
>TRBV2|16|-|TRBJ1-3
CASSLTGINSGNTIYF
>TRBV5-5|15|TRBD2|TRBJ2-5
CASRKGLAVKETQYF
>TRBV5-6|15|-|TRBJ2-5
CASSPSPSEVWEQYF
>TRBV10-3|14|-|TRBJ2-5
CAISQAVNQETQYF
>TRBV12-3/TRBV12-4|16|-|-
CASSLARGGLYNEQYF
>TRBV10-1|14|TRBD2|TRBJ2-3
CASSTSGGPGTQYF
>TRBV21-1|17|-|TRBJ2-5
CASSKGSLAGGQEAQYF
>TRBV20-1|18|TRBD2|TRBJ2-3
CSAPSGGSGGASTDTQYF
>TRBV7-2|15|TRBD2|TRBJ2-4
CASSLTSGRGDIQYF
>TRBV5-4|16|-|TRBJ1-5
CASSLGGANSNQPQHF
>TRBV27|16|-|TRBJ2-4
CASSSGQTLAKNIQYF
>TRBV29-1|16|-|TRBJ1-2
CSVAMRGAGQHYGYTF
>TRBV7-9|15|-|TRBJ2-5
CASSQTALLQETQYF
>TRBV5-1|16|TRBD2|TRBJ2-7
CASSLALAVGSYEQYF
>TRBV12-3/TRBV12-4|15|TRBD1|TRBJ1-2
CASSSGDRSHYGYTF
>TRBV20-1|17|-|TRBJ2-3
CSARGPGIVRGPDTQYF
>TRBV14|15|TRBD2|TRBJ2-7
CASSHKTSVYYEQYF
>TRBV6-5|14|-|TRBJ1-1
CASSHRGYGTEAFF
>TRBV29-1|15|-|TRBJ2-3
CSVPASWGRSDTQYF
>TRBV12-3/TRBV12-4|16|TRBD1|TRBJ1-2
CASSFRTGFTNYGYTF
>TRBV7-2|18|-|TRBJ2-1
CASSPFRGLADSYNEQFF
>TRBV27|17|-|TRBJ1-6
CASSLKTLRVLNSPLHF
>TRBV20-1|13|-|TRBJ2-5
CSARTVWDETQYF
>TRBV20-1|15|TRBD1|TRBJ2-3
CSANSLDRGTDTQYF
>TRBV20-1|15|-|TRBJ1-2
CSARMSGPTPYGYTF